This T cell receptor beta chain was recovered during a study of blood T cells in healthy people across ages. Study-level results: The diversity estimates, figures obtained from one million T cells, were considered underestimates. Roughly linearly, TCR beta diversity per million T cells fell as age increased.

Many counts were recorded for this clonotype. Antigen specificity is unknown. Looked up from germline, CDR1 is SEHNR and CDR2 is FQNEAQ (reference sequence). V gave up 8 bases and J gave up 1 base; unmatched junction bases: 24. This CDR3 region has 20 residues. Primers used in a second PCR of about 7 to 12 cycles were a sample-barcoded 5' primer and a J-beta primer mix. No fewer than 2.5 million CDR3-containing paired-end reads came from each sample. TCRdb fed the 5' RACE reads into MiXCR, producing one record per CDR3 protein. Of around 870,000 distinct CDR3 sequences listed, about 30% are singletons.

The TCR originated in a woman aged 80 or over in good health. Material: blood. The gene calls are TRBV7-9 and TRBJ2-5; TRBD1 agrees at 8 bases. CDR3 bases: TGTGCCAGCTCCCTTCTTCTCTCGTGGGACGCCGGACAGGGCCAAGAGACCCAGTACTTC. Translation gives CASSLLLSWDAGQGQETQYF. Complete variable domain (other parts from reference TRBV7-9 and TRBJ2-5): DTGVSQNPRHKITKRGQNVTFRCDPISEHNRLYWYRQTLGQGPEFLTYFQNEAQLEKSRLLSDRFSAERPKGSFSTLEIQRTEQGDSAMYLCASSLLLSWDAGQGQETQYFGPGTRLLVL.